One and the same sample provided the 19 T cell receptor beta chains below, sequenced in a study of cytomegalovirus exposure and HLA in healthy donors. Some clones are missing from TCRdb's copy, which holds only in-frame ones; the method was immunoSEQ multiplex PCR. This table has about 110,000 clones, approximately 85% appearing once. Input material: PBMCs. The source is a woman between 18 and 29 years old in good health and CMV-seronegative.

The CDR3 loop reads CASSTSASGANVLTF. In DNA, the CDR3 is TGTGCCAGTAGTACCAGTGCCTCTGGGGCCAACGTCCTGACTTTC. This chain joins TRBV19 and TRBJ2-6, with D unclear. The germline gives CDR1 LNHDA, CDR2 SQIVND (reference sequence). This CDR3 has 15 residues. V dropped 4 bases and J dropped 0 bases, with 7 bases sitting between them.

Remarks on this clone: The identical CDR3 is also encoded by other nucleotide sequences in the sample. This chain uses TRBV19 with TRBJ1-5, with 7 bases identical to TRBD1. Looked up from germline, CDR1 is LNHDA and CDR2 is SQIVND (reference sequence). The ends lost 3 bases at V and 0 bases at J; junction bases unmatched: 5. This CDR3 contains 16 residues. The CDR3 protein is CASSIFGTDSNQPQHF. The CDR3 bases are TGTGCCAGTAGTATCTTTGGGACAGATAGCAATCAGCCCCAGCATTTT.

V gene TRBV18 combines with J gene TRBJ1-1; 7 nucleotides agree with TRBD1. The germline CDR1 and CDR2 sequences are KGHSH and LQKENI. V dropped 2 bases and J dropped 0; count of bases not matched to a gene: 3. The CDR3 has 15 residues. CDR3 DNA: TGTGCCAGCTCACCAGGGACAGACATGAACACTGAAGCTTTCTTT. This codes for CASSPGTDMNTEAFF.

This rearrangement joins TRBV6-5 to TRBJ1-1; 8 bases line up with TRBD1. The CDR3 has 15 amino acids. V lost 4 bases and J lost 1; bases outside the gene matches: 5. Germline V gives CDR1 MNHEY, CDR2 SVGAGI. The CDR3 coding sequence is TGTGCCAGCAGTTTAACCGGGACAGGGAACACTGAAGCTTTCTTT. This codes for CASSLTGTGNTEAFF.

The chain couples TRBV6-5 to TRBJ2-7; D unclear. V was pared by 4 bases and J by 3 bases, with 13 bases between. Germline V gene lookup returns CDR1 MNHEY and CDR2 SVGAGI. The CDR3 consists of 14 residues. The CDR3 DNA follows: TGTGCCAGCAGTTCAGACGGCGGAATCTACGAGCAGTACTTC. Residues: CASSSDGGIYEQYF.

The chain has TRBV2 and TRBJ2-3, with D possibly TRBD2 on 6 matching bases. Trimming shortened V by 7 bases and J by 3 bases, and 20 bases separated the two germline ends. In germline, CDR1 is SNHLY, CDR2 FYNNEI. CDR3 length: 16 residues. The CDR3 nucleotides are TGTGCCAGCACCCAAAGGAGGGTTGGGCGGACAGATACGCAGTATTTT. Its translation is CASTQRRVGRTDTQYF.

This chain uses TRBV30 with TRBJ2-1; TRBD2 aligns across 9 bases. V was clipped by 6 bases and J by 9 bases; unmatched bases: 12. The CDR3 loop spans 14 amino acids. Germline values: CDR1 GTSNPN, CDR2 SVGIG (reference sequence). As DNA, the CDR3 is TGTGCCTGCCGCCCGGCGGGGGGGATGCGTGAGCAGTTCTTC. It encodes CACRPAGGMREQFF.

The CDR3 sequence: CASSLRTGEGDTQYF. The CDR3 region has the DNA TGCGCCAGCAGCTTGCGGACAGGGGAGGGAGATACGCAGTATTTT. The chain carries TRBV5-1 and TRBJ2-3, with 9 bases fitting TRBD1. This CDR3 spans 15 amino acids. The ends lost 1 base at V and 5 bases at J; junction bases unmatched: 5. CDR1 SGHRS and CDR2 YFSETQ come from the germline V gene.

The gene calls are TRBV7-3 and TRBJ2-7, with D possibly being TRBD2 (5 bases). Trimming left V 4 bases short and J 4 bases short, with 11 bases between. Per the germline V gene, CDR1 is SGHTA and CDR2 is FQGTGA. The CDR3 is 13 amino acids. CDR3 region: CASSYGLGYEQYF. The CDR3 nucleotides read TGTGCCAGCAGCTATGGACTCGGATACGAGCAGTACTTC.

CDR3 region: CASSLNRQYNSPLHF. The CDR3 DNA sequence: TGTGCCAGCAGTTTAAATCGACAGTATAATTCACCCCTCCACTTT. The chain recombines TRBV27 with TRBJ1-6; the D gene is possibly TRBD1 (5 bases). The CDR3 consists of 15 residues. Trimming took 2 bases from V and 4 from J, leaving 9 bases between them. Germline assignment: CDR1 MNHEY and CDR2 SMNVEV (reference sequence).

CDR3 region: CASSFLRGRDYEQYF. In nucleotides, the CDR3 is TGTGCCAGCAGCTTCCTGAGAGGCAGGGATTACGAGCAGTACTTC. This chain joins TRBV7-9 and TRBJ2-7; tentative D call: TRBD1 (5 bases). The germline CDR1 and CDR2 sequences are SEHNR and FQNEAQ (reference sequence). Trimming removed 3 bases at V and 4 bases at J, with 16 bases between. The CDR3 is made up of 15 amino acids.

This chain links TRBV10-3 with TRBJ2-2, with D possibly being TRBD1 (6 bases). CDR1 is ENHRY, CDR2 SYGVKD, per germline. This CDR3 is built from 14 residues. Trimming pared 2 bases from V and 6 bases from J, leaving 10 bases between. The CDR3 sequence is CAISEETGSGELFF. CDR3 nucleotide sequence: TGTGCCATCAGTGAGGAAACAGGGTCCGGGGAGCTGTTTTTT.

This chain's CDR3 is CASSLSGGGELFF. The CDR3 nucleotides read TGTGCCAGCAGCTTGTCGGGGGGCGGGGAGCTGTTTTTT. This sequence joins TRBV5-5 and TRBJ2-2; TRBD2 aligns across 7 bases. Germline loops: CDR1 SGHKS, CDR2 YYEKEE (reference sequence). This CDR3 comprises 13 residues. J was trimmed by 7 bases and V by 1 base; bases with no gene match: 1.

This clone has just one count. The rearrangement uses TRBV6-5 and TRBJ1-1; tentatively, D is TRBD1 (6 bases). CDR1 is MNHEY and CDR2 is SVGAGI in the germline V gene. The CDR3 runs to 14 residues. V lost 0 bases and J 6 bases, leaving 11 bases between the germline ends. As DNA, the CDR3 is TGTGCCAGCAGTTACTCGATAGGGGGATCTGAAGCTTTCTTT. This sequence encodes CASSYSIGGSEAFF.

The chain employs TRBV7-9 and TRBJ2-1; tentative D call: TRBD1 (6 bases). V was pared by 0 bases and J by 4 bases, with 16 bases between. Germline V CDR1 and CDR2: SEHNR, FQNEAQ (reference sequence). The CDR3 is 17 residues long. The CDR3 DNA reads TGTGCCAGCAGCTTAGCGGGAGAGGGGGTGAGATACAATGAGCAGTTCTTC. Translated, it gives CASSLAGEGVRYNEQFF.

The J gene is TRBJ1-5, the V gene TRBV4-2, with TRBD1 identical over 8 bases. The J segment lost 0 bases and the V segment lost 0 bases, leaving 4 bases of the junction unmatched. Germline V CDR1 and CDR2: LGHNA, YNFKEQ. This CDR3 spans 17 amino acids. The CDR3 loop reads CASSQEDRVDSNQPQHF. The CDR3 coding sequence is TGTGCCAGCAGCCAAGAGGACAGGGTTGATAGCAATCAGCCCCAGCATTTT.

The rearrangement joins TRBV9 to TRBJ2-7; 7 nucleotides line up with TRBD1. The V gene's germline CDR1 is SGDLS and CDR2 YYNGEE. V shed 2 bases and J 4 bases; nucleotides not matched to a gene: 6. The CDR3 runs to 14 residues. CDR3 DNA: TGTGCCAGCAGCGTTTCCGGGACAGCGTACGAGCAGTACTTC. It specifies CASSVSGTAYEQYF. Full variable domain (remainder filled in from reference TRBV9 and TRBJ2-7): DSGVTQTPKHLITATGQRVTLRCSPRSGDLSVYWYQQSLDQGLQFLIQYYNGEERAKGNILERFSAQQFPDLHSELNLSSLELGDSALYFCASSVSGTAYEQYFGPGTRLTVT.

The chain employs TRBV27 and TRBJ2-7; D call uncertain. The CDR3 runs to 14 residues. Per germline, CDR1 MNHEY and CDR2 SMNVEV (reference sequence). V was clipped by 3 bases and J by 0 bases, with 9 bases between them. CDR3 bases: TGTGCCAGCAGTTTTGCGAGGAGCTCCTACGAGCAGTACTTC. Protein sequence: CASSFARSSYEQYF.

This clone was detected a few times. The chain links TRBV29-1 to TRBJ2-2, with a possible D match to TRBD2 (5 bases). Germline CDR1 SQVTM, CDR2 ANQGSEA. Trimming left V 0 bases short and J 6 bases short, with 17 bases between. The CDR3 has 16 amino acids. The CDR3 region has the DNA TGCAGCGTTGAAGATCGAGGGCAGGTCGGGTCCGGGGAGCTGTTTTTT. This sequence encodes CSVEDRGQVGSGELFF.